This T cell receptor beta chain was sequenced for a study of blood T cell repertoires in COVID-19. At the level of the study: Donors in the United States, Italy and Spain gave samples during acute or convalescent COVID-19. The analysed material was cDNA or gDNA that came from T cells, B-cell-depleted T cells, or PBMCs.

Germline V lookup: CDR1 SNHLY, CDR2 FYNNEI. CDR3 length: 11 amino acids. To note about this clone: Mismatch with germline at one junction end may stem from a read error.

As processed by the authors: Amplification with reference gene primers provided the estimates of nucleated cell counts. The protocol was immunoSEQ multiplex PCR, while the TCRdb copy is restricted to in-frame clones and leaves out a portion. That table is the source of V, J and clone size, and D and trimming were worked out from the DNA. The sample gives about 20,000 clones, over 75% of which show up once; 3% to 4.5% is in the top ten. The origin of this receptor is a man aged 50 to 60 with active COVID-19. The chain couples TRBV2 to TRBJ2-5; D gene ambiguous. The sample consisted of peripheral blood. The CDR3 nucleotides read TGTGCCAGCATGGAAGGAGAGCCATTTAACTTC. Amino acids: CASMEGEPFNF.